A single sample gave rise to the 21 T cell receptor beta chains below, sequenced in a study of CD8+CD57+ T cells in acquired aplastic anemia (dated by TCRdb to 2017 to 2018). TCRdb lists the instrument as Illumina HiSeq 2000. Genomic DNA served as template for TCR beta VDJ combination and CDR3 sequence profiling. TCRdb itself trimmed the public reads at Q25 with fastp, ran MiXCR and retained productive beta chains. All rows with the same CDR3 protein become a single entry with the most common DNA and genes. The sample profile shows 160,000 or so distinct CDR3 sequences; 45% to 55% of them were found once. Of the sample, more than 30% is held by the ten largest clones. Patients chosen for sequencing had shown expansion of CD8+CD57+ cells by flow cytometry. Input material: sorted CD4+, CD8+, or CD8+CD57+ T cells (not recorded which) from PBMCs. The receptors were gathered from a human donor with aplastic anemia.

The V and J genes are TRBV2 and TRBJ2-3; TRBD1 aligns across 9 bases. This CDR3 is built from 13 residues. Germline CDR1 SNHLY, CDR2 FYNNEI. The ends lost 11 bases at V and 1 base at J; junction bases unmatched: 4. Here the CDR3 reads CASRDRGTDTQYF. For the CDR3, the DNA is TGTGCCTCCCGGGACAGGGGCACAGATACGCAGTATTTT.

Concerning this clonotype: Mismatch with germline at one junction end may stem from a read error. The chain joins TRBV19 to TRBJ1-1; D unresolved. CDR1 is LNHDA and CDR2 is SQIVND in the germline V gene (reference sequence). The CDR3 is 14 residues long. CDR3 residues: CASSTTGLNTEAFF. In DNA form, the CDR3 reads TGTGCCAGTAGTACGACGGGCCTGAACACCGAAGCTTTCTTT.

The table lists this clonotype with many counts. The chain has TRBV11-3 and TRBJ2-7, with D possibly being TRBD1 or TRBD2 (7 bases each). The CDR3 consists of 15 residues. Germline CDR1 reads SGHNT; CDR2 reads YENEEA. The germline V and J ends were trimmed by 5 bases and 3 bases, with 17 bases remaining between them. The CDR3 DNA sequence: TGTGCCAGCAGCCAAAGCGGGACAGAACTCTACGAGCAGTACTTC. Translated: CASSQSGTELYEQYF.

The V gene is TRBV19, the J gene TRBJ1-6, with D tentatively TRBD1 (6 bases). The CDR3 has 15 amino acids. Per the germline V gene, CDR1 is LNHDA and CDR2 is SQIVND (reference sequence). Trimming shortened V by 7 bases and J by 7 bases, and 17 bases separated the two germline ends. The CDR3 spells CASTQTGGGNSPLHF. CDR3 nucleotides: TGTGCCAGTACCCAGACAGGAGGTGGGAATTCACCCCTCCACTTT.

This sequence joins TRBV7-9 and TRBJ1-5; D might be TRBD1 (6 bases). This CDR3 region has 12 residues. Trimming left V 7 bases short and J 9 bases short, with 13 bases between. Germline V gives CDR1 SEHNR, CDR2 FQNEAQ (reference sequence). The CDR3 loop is CASNRQGMPQHF. The DNA of the CDR3 is TGTGCCAGCAACCGCCAGGGGATGCCCCAGCATTTT.

The table lists this clonotype with many counts. The gene calls are TRBV30 and TRBJ1-6; D gene ambiguous. This CDR3 is built from 15 residues. Trimming left V 0 bases short and J 5 bases short, with 11 bases between. The germline gives CDR1 GTSNPN, CDR2 SVGIG (reference sequence). CDR3 sequence (DNA): TGTGCCTGGAGTGTCCCAACATTAAATAATTCACCCCTCCACTTT. It codes for CAWSVPTLNNSPLHF.

This clonotype turned up a few times. The V call is TRBV10-3, the J call TRBJ1-6; D is possibly TRBD1 (5 bases). Between the trimmed V and J ends, which lost 4 bases and 4 bases, there was a span of 14 bases. CDR1 and CDR2 from the germline V gene are ENHRY and SYGVKD. This CDR3 has 16 amino acids. CDR3 bases: TGTGCCATCAGTGTATCGGGACTCAAGTATAATTCACCCCTCCACTTT. Its protein is CAISVSGLKYNSPLHF.

In this sample, this clonotype turned up a few times. This chain connects TRBV3-1 to TRBJ1-1, with a possible D match to TRBD1 (5 bases). Trimming shortened V by 0 bases and J by 4 bases, and 9 bases separated the two germline ends. This CDR3 is 14 amino acids long. Germline loops: CDR1 LGHDT, CDR2 YNNKEL (reference sequence). This chain's CDR3 is CASSQERGVTEAFF. CDR3 in DNA: TGTGCCAGCAGCCAAGAAAGGGGAGTCACTGAAGCTTTCTTT.

The chain combines TRBV5-4 with TRBJ2-3; D might be TRBD1 (5 bases). Germline V gene data show CDR1 as SGHNT and CDR2 as YYREEE (reference sequence). This CDR3 is built from 14 residues. Between the trimmed V and J ends, which lost 5 bases and 0 bases, there was a span of 10 bases. CDR3 nucleotides: TGTGCCAGCAGTTCAGGGTCTAGCACAGATACGCAGTATTTT. Protein product: CASSSGSSTDTQYF.

V gene TRBV9 combines with J gene TRBJ2-7; D unclear. The germline V and J ends were trimmed by 0 bases and 9 bases, with 19 bases remaining between them. CDR1 and CDR2 from the germline V gene are SGDLS and YYNGEE. CDR3 length equals 15 residues. Written as DNA, the CDR3 is TGTGCCAGCAGCGTAGGGGGTGGTGGGCTCGGCGGGCAGTACTTC. As protein: CASSVGGGGLGGQYF. The full variable domain, completed using reference TRBV9 and TRBJ2-7, is DSGVTQTPKHLITATGQRVTLRCSPRSGDLSVYWYQQSLDQGLQFLIQYYNGEERAKGNILERFSAQQFPDLHSELNLSSLELGDSALYFCASSVGGGGLGGQYFGPGTRLTVT.

On this clonotype itself: Germline is not matched at one junction end, which may reflect a read error. The CDR3 region is CSVEAAGGTEAF. For the CDR3, the DNA is TGCAGCGTTGAAGCGGCAGGGGGCACTGAAGCTTTC. V and J are TRBV29-1 and TRBJ2-6; 8 bases are shared with TRBD1. The CDR3 runs 12 residues. Germline V gives CDR1 SQVTM, CDR2 ANQGSEA.

The chain couples TRBV9 to TRBJ2-3; no clear D. The CDR3 is 12 amino acids. Germline CDR1 SGDLS, CDR2 YYNGEE. Between the trimmed V and J ends, which lost 4 bases and 6 bases, there was a span of 9 bases. The CDR3, as DNA: TGTGCCAGCAGCCGCCGTGAGGATACGCAGTATTTT. Translation gives CASSRREDTQYF. Together with reference TRBV9 and TRBJ2-3, the CDR3 gives the full variable domain: DSGVTQTPKHLITATGQRVTLRCSPRSGDLSVYWYQQSLDQGLQFLIQYYNGEERAKGNILERFSAQQFPDLHSELNLSSLELGDSALYFCASSRREDTQYFGPGTRLTVL.

This clonotype was counted between two and nine times. V usage is TRBV15 and J usage is TRBJ2-7; D may be TRBD1 (5 bases). Deletions cut 0 bases from V and 6 bases from J, with 9 bases between. CDR1 and CDR2 (germline): LNHNV, YYDKDF (reference sequence). This CDR3 region has 13 residues. The CDR3 nucleotides read TGTGCCACCAGCAGAGATCGGCAGGGCGAGCAGTACTTC. Translated: CATSRDRQGEQYF. Looking up the rest from reference TRBV15 and TRBJ2-7 gives the full variable domain: DAMVIQNPRYQVTQFGKPVTLSCSQTLNHNVMYWYQQKSSQAPKLLFHYYDKDFNNEADTPDNFQSRRPNTSFCFLDIRSPGLGDTAMYLCATSRDRQGEQYFGPGTRLTVT.

V and J are TRBV4-1 and TRBJ2-7; 10 bases are shared with TRBD1. Germline V gene lookup returns CDR1 MGHRA and CDR2 YSYEKL. The CDR3 is made up of 15 amino acids. V lost 8 bases to trimming and J lost 2 bases; unmatched junction nucleotides: 9. The CDR3 bases are TGCGCCAGCTCAACGAGGGGGACAGGGGCCTACGAGCAGTACTTC. It translates to CASSTRGTGAYEQYF.

This chain joins TRBV7-3 and TRBJ2-7; 8 bases are shared with TRBD2. V was clipped by 5 bases and J by 5 bases; unmatched bases: 5. The germline CDR1 and CDR2 sequences are SGHTA and FQGTGA. The CDR3 is 13 residues long. The CDR3 bases are TGTGCCAGCAGCGACGGGGGGGTTAACGAGCAGTACTTC. It is translated as CASSDGGVNEQYF.

The chain carries TRBV2 and TRBJ2-7, with D possibly called TRBD1 or TRBD2 (6 bases each). This CDR3 contains 13 residues. The V gene's germline CDR1 is SNHLY and CDR2 FYNNEI. The V gene lost 6 bases and the J gene lost 2 bases, with 11 bases spanning the gap. CDR3 bases: TGTGCCAGCAGCGTAGGGGGGACCTACGAGCAGTACTTC. This gives the protein CASSVGGTYEQYF. Full variable domain (remainder filled in from reference TRBV2 and TRBJ2-7): EPEVTQTPSHQVTQMGQEVILRCVPISNHLYFYWYRQILGQKVEFLVSFYNNEISEKSEIFDDQFSVERPDGSNFTLKIRSTKLEDSAMYFCASSVGGTYEQYFGPGTRLTVT.

The rearrangement uses TRBV2 and TRBJ2-7; D perhaps matches TRBD2 (7 bases). With 6 bases removed from V and 4 bases from J, the gap between germline ends came to 13 bases. The CDR3 length is 13 residues. Germline V gene sequence: CDR1 SNHLY, CDR2 FYNNEI. The CDR3 DNA follows: TGTGCCAGCAGCCGGGGGGCGACGTACGAGCAGTACTTC. Amino acid sequence: CASSRGATYEQYF.

The chain has TRBV2 and TRBJ2-1, with D perhaps matching TRBD2 (6 bases). Germline V gives CDR1 SNHLY, CDR2 FYNNEI. The CDR3 extends over 14 amino acids. V dropped 4 bases and J dropped 9 bases, with 16 bases sitting between them. In DNA, the CDR3 is TGTGCCAGCAGTGTTCGGCGGGATCAGATTGAGCAGTTCTTC. Its protein is CASSVRRDQIEQFF.

Of note for this clonotype: A much larger clone lies a single base off, so this may be a read error. This sequence joins TRBV6-5 and TRBJ1-5; TRBD1 might be the D (5 bases). CDR1 and CDR2 from the germline V gene are MNHEY and SVGAGI. The CDR3 loop spans 13 amino acids. Here the CDR3 reads CAISYDRTQPQHF. CDR3 nucleotides: TGTGCCATCAGTTACGACAGAACTCAGCCCCAGCATTTT.

V and J are TRBV19 and TRBJ2-5, with 12 positions matching TRBD2. The CDR3 is 14 amino acids. With 8 bases clipped from V and 4 bases from J, the junction kept 5 bases outside the gene matches. CDR1 and CDR2 from the germline V gene are LNHDA and SQIVND (reference sequence). CDR3 DNA: TGTGCCAGTCGGGTGGGACTAGCGGGAGAGACCCAGTACTTC. Its protein is CASRVGLAGETQYF.

This sequence joins TRBV3-1 and TRBJ1-4; the D gene is possibly TRBD1 (5 bases). V was trimmed by 0 bases and J by 2 bases, leaving 10 bases between them. The CDR3 consists of 16 residues. Germline V CDR1 and CDR2: LGHDT, YNNKEL (reference sequence). The CDR3 loop is CASSQDGGWTNEKLFF. CDR3 nucleotides: TGTGCCAGCAGCCAAGATGGGGGTTGGACTAATGAAAAACTGTTTTTT.